This T cell receptor (beta chain) was captured in a study of T cells after yellow fever vaccination. Study-level findings and limits: Although most clonotypes did not, a small share appeared in both CD4 and CD8 compartments. Reappearance after the booster was seen for most primary-vaccination clones, at more than 95% CD4 and less than 90% CD8. Contamination of FACS-sorted repertoires by abundant clonotypes from the bulk population could occur.

As TCR cDNA was made by 5'RACE template switching, a universal primer site and UMIs were added. TCRdb fed the 5' RACE reads into MiXCR, producing one record per CDR3 protein. The top ten clones hold roughly 24% of a sample with around 300,000 distinct CDR3 sequences, approximately 4% of them seen once. Trimming removed 0 bases from V and 1 base from J, with 11 bases in between. Germline CDR1 reads LGHNT; CDR2 reads FRNRAP. This CDR3 spans 16 amino acids. This clonotype was seen repeatedly, ten times or more. Its antigen is unknown. This TCR was sampled from a man between 18 and 29 years old who received the YFV17D yellow fever vaccine. Sequencing used PBMCs, obtained 5 days after the yellow fever booster vaccination. The V and J genes are TRBV12-5 and TRBJ2-3; D call uncertain. The CDR3 spells CASGLVRRPGTDTQYF. The CDR3 coding sequence is TGTGCTAGTGGTTTGGTACGAAGGCCAGGCACAGATACGCAGTATTTT.